This entry concerns a single TCR beta chain. The clone's antigen remains unknown. Nothing much larger sits one base from this clone, and base qualities are not available. This sample stems from a study of shared clonotypes between healthy human individuals (dated by TCRdb to 2018 to 2021). Study-wide context: The cohort comprised two women and three men aged 18 to 49 years. Between about 0.85 and 9.5 billion PBMCs per donor were obtained by leukapheresis. Libraries were prepared and TCR repertoires were sequenced by different laboratories using diverse techniques, in order to increase sequencing depth and limit assay-specific biases. For each donor, three plates each were used for CD4 naive and CD4 memory, two plates were used for CD8 naive, and one plate was used for CD8 memory. To estimate repertoire size and how much clonotypes are shared between individuals, the study performed deep sequencing of blood TCR repertoires from five healthy adults.

Donors were healthy HIV-negative adults with no recently reported acute infections or vaccinations. Only Caucasian adults living in Nashville, Tennessee, USA were represented among the donors. CD4+ T cells were enriched by magnetic negative selection; naive cells were then positively selected on CD45RA, and the negative fraction formed the memory subset. Blood was obtained by leukapheresis, after which PBMCs were separated by Ficoll-Histopaque density gradient centrifugation and cryopreserved in liquid nitrogen vapor phase. Purity and quantity of every magnetically sorted T cell population were checked by analytical flow cytometry. From each sorted fraction, genomic DNA was isolated and quantified by UV absorbance on a Nanodrop 2000c. As encoded in the germline V gene, CDR1 is SGHVS while CDR2 is FNYEAQ. V loses 4 bases, J loses 2 bases, and the germline ends lie 10 bases apart. The CDR3 covers 14 residues, taking in both the cysteine and the phenylalanine. This entry keeps only the CDR3 DNA: 42 bases, framed from base 1.

TCR CDR3 regions were amplified from genomic DNA by multiplex PCR using the deep immunoSEQ assay. Genomic DNA extracted from each cell subset was distributed evenly over all wells of several immunoSEQ 96-well plates, and each plate served as one replicate. Each replicate PCR for sorted subsets received around 200 ng genomic DNA, equal to roughly 30,000 T cell genomes. The purified libraries were quantified using a Qubit 3.0 fluorometer, sized with a Bioanalyzer 2100, and then quantified again using the KAPA Library Quantification kit. Each immunoSEQ 96-well plate was sequenced on its own single-read 150-cycle Illumina NextSeq 550 flow cell. In the authors' own workflow: Because the immunoSEQ output held only junctional sequences and lacked quality scores, the filtering could not match the filtering applied to full-length reads. Sequences were annotated with PyIR, a Python wrapper for IgBLAST v1.9, using IMGT germline references to assign V/J genes and CDR3. Reads with weak V/J assignments (E-value above 1e-6), missing CDR3, stop codons, out-of-frame junctions, or ambiguous translated residues were removed. V3J clonotypes were defined as sequences sharing the same inferred V gene, J gene, and CDR3 amino acid sequence. Percentage overlap between repertoires was calculated by dividing the number of shared unique clonotypes by the size of the smaller repertoire. RTK rarefaction, the Chao1 estimator, and Recon v2.1 estimates of unobserved clonotypes were used to assess repertoire richness. Generation probabilities were computed with OLGA for all TCRbeta clonotypes obtained by the gDNA method from a handful of donors. In TCRdb, the immuneACCESS table is reduced to in-frame sequences with V and J assigned. These tables do not hold every clone; where another copy was compared, an unresolved V gene accounts for under half, and the others remain unexplained. That table furnishes V, J and clone size, whereas the DNA furnished D and trimming. The sample table shows 2,500,000 or so clones, and approximately 93% are seen once. The ten top clones hold 0.36% of the sample.

Summary of the overall study and its limitations: Approximately 5% of naive CD4, approximately 3.7% of naive CD8, roughly 2.4% of memory CD4, and 0.4% of memory CD8 clonotypes were shared across several donors. Higher generation probabilities were observed for clonotypes shared by all four sorted-subset donors than for non-shared clonotypes. Based on pairwise subsampling, the degree of clonotype sharing among donors was expected to be affected by sequencing depth. Because the study included a small number of donors, the genetic and exposure-history diversity represented was limited. Even with the large sequencing depth, rarefaction of the sorted-subset datasets indicated that sequencing was incomplete. Larger estimated clonotype richness was generally found for naive subsets than for memory subsets. Sampling was limited to blood, and TCR repertoires in tissue likely differ from TCR repertoires in blood.

The chain employs TRBV7-6 and TRBJ2-3; a tentative D match to TRBD1 spans 5 bases. Sequenced material: naive CD4+ T cells from PBMCs. This sample's cell subset or site label indicates: CD45RA+ positively selected. This receptor was identified in a man in his late teens or twenties in good health. Some clones in this sample may be carry-over from other donors' samples. The CDR3 in this case is CASSSIQVTDTQYF. The DNA is as follows: TGTGCCAGCAGCTCCATACAGGTCACAGATACGCAGTATTTT.